The 32 T cell receptor beta chains below all came from one sample that was sequenced in a study of PD-1 blockade in classical Hodgkin lymphoma. Sequencing was performed with immunoSEQ multiplex PCR; in TCRdb, only in-frame clones are kept and a portion is missing. The sample shows 95,000 to 100,000 clones, approximately 90% of them seen only once. In every patient, relapse followed autologous stem cell transplantation, while exposure to brentuximab vedotin differed. Specimen: peripheral blood mononuclear cells (PBMCs), collected before the second cycle of nivolumab. These receptors originate from a human donor with classical Hodgkin lymphoma.

This clone came up a few times. The rearrangement joins TRBV5-1 to TRBJ1-1; D is perhaps TRBD1 (6 bases). Germline V gene data show CDR1 as SGHRS and CDR2 as YFSETQ. This CDR3 has 13 amino acids. V gave up 3 bases and J gave up 4 bases, with 10 bases separating them. The CDR3 DNA sequence: TGCGCCAGCAGCTACTCGGGGGCCACTGAAGCTTTCTTT. The encoded protein is CASSYSGATEAFF. Looking up the rest from reference TRBV5-1 and TRBJ1-1 gives the full variable domain: KAGVTQTPRYLIKTRGQQVTLSCSPISGHRSVSWYQQTPGQGLQFLFEYFSETQRNKGNFPGRFSGRQFSNSRSEMNVSTLELGDSALYLCASSYSGATEAFFGQGTRLTVV.

The gene calls are TRBV25-1 and TRBJ2-5; 9 nucleotides agree with TRBD2. Germline V gene sequence: CDR1 MGHDK, CDR2 SYGVNS. The CDR3 extends over 16 amino acids. Germline trimming cut 5 bases from V and 7 bases from J; bases unmatched to any gene: 14. DNA of the CDR3: TGTGCCAGCAGTTTAGCCGGGACTAGCTCACGGGGGACCCAGTACTTC. Protein sequence: CASSLAGTSSRGTQYF. The full variable domain, its missing parts supplied by reference TRBV25-1 and TRBJ2-5, is EADIYQTPRYLVIGTGKKITLECSQTMGHDKMYWYQQDPGMELHLIHYSYGVNSTEKGDLSSESTVSRIRTEHFPLTLESARPSHTSQYLCASSLAGTSSRGTQYFGPGTRLLVL.

This chain links TRBV6-5 with TRBJ1-3; D call uncertain. The CDR3 spans 14 residues. V was clipped by 2 bases and J by 4 bases, with 9 bases between them. Germline CDR1 MNHEY, CDR2 SVGAGI. CDR3 bases: TGTGCCAGCAGTTACGGCGGAACAGGAAACACCATATATTTT. This translates into CASSYGGTGNTIYF.

CDR3 sequence (DNA): TGTGCCAGCAGCGACCCAGGAAACTATGGCTACACCTTC. Its translation: CASSDPGNYGYTF. This chain links TRBV9 with TRBJ1-2; D is ambiguous. This CDR3 is 13 amino acids long. Trimming cost V 3 bases and J 2 bases, with 8 bases left between them. Germline V lookup: CDR1 SGDLS, CDR2 YYNGEE.

This sequence joins TRBV9 and TRBJ1-2; tentatively, D is TRBD1 (6 bases). This CDR3 has 16 residues. The V end was cut by 6 bases, the J end by 4 bases, with 22 bases between. Germline lookup yields CDR1 SGDLS and CDR2 YYNGEE. CDR3 sequence: CASTPDPGQVVYGYTF. CDR3 coding DNA: TGTGCCAGCACCCCTGATCCGGGACAAGTCGTCTATGGCTACACCTTC.

The chain carries TRBV7-2 and TRBJ2-2, with D uncertain. Per the germline V gene, CDR1 is SGHTA and CDR2 is FQGNSA. Trimming pared 5 bases from V and 6 bases from J, leaving 4 bases between. The CDR3 runs 11 residues. CDR3 coding DNA: TGTGCCAGCAGCGTGGCCGGGGAGCTGTTTTTT. It specifies CASSVAGELFF.

In this sample, this clone turned up a few times. The V gene is TRBV5-1, the J gene TRBJ2-3, with a weak D call TRBD2 (6 bases). V shed 5 bases and J shed 0 bases, with 13 bases lying between them. CDR1 SGHRS and CDR2 YFSETQ come from the germline V gene. This CDR3 region has 15 residues. This CDR3 is CASRTGGTSTDTQYF. CDR3 bases: TGCGCCAGCAGAACCGGGGGTACTAGCACAGATACGCAGTATTTT.

The rearrangement links TRBV29-1 to TRBJ1-2; D might be TRBD1 (5 bases). This CDR3 spans 14 amino acids. Germline lookup yields CDR1 SQVTM and CDR2 ANQGSEA. Deletions cut 4 bases from V and 2 bases from J, with 14 bases between. CDR3 bases: TGCAGCGTTGGCGGACATGAGCTAAACTATGGCTACACCTTC. As protein: CSVGGHELNYGYTF.

The chain joins TRBV5-6 to TRBJ2-1; 8 nucleotides match TRBD1. CDR3 size: 14 residues. CDR1 and CDR2 from the germline V gene are SGHDT and YYEEEE. Trimming removed 1 base from V and 7 bases from J; junction bases left unmatched: 4. As DNA, the CDR3 is TGTGCCAGCAGCTTGACAGGGGGGCGAAATGAGCAGTTCTTC. This encodes CASSLTGGRNEQFF.

The CDR3 loop is CASSQRSGQPESYEQYF. The CDR3 coding sequence is TGCGCCAGCAGCCAACGGAGCGGACAACCGGAATCCTACGAGCAGTACTTC. The chain has TRBV5-1 and TRBJ2-7; TRBD1 or TRBD2 may be the D gene (5 bases each). V lost 4 bases and J 1 base, leaving 21 bases between the germline ends. This CDR3 contains 17 residues. Germline values: CDR1 SGHRS, CDR2 YFSETQ.

The J gene is TRBJ2-1, the V gene TRBV29-1, with 11 bases fitting TRBD2. The germline V gene has CDR1 SQVTM and CDR2 ANQGSEA. The CDR3 is 14 residues long. The V and J ends lost 8 bases and 8 bases, in that order; junction bases with no gene match: 11. The CDR3 nucleotides read TGCAGCCCACAATTAGCGGGGGGGTGGCATGAGCAGTTCTTC. Its translation is CSPQLAGGWHEQFF.

In its sample, this clone was seen once. The genes are TRBV23-1 and TRBJ1-5; tentative D call: TRBD1 (5 bases). TRBV23-1 is an open reading frame whose function is uncertain. Trimming stripped 0 bases from V and 3 bases from J, with 9 bases between. CDR3 length: 15 amino acids. The CDR3 DNA sequence: TGCGCCAGCAGTCAATCGAGGGGTTTCAATCAGCCCCAGCATTTT. Translating gives CASSQSRGFNQPQHF.

This clone was observed once. This rearrangement joins TRBV2 to TRBJ1-5; 9 bases map to TRBD1. V lost 6 bases to trimming and J lost 7 bases; unmatched junction nucleotides: 13. The CDR3 contains 16 residues. Germline assignment: CDR1 SNHLY and CDR2 FYNNEI. CDR3 sequence (DNA): TGTGCCAGCAGCTCGACCCGGACAGGGGCTTACCAGCCCCAGCATTTT. It is translated as CASSSTRTGAYQPQHF.

The chain uses TRBV30 and TRBJ2-7; 9 bases are a match to TRBD1. Germline CDR1 reads GTSNPN; CDR2 reads SVGIG (reference sequence). The trim removed 5 bases at V and 3 bases at J, leaving 2 bases unmatched. The CDR3 loop spans 12 amino acids. The CDR3 DNA follows: TGTGCCTGGTGGGACAGGGTCTACGAGCAGTACTTC. It translates to CAWWDRVYEQYF.

The chain links TRBV6-1 to TRBJ1-5; tentatively, D is TRBD1 (6 bases). From germline, CDR1 is MNHNS and CDR2 SASEGT. There are 15 residues in the CDR3. Trimming stripped 0 bases from V and 6 bases from J, with 12 bases between. The chain's CDR3 is CASSEASGAGQPQHF. CDR3 bases: TGTGCCAGCAGTGAAGCGTCAGGGGCAGGTCAGCCCCAGCATTTT.

This clone appeared a few times. The genes are TRBV6-6 and TRBJ1-6; D is undetermined. CDR1 and CDR2 (germline): MNHNY, SVGAGI (reference sequence). V lost 7 bases and J 9 bases, leaving 10 bases between the germline ends. CDR3 size: 12 residues. The CDR3 spells CASTGLGSPLHF. The CDR3 nucleotides read TGTGCCAGCACAGGTTTAGGTTCACCCCTCCACTTT.

The gene calls are TRBV7-9 and TRBJ2-1; D uncertain. CDR3 length equals 13 residues. Trimming left V 8 bases short and J 7 bases short, with 15 bases between. The germline V gene encodes CDR1 SEHNR and CDR2 FQNEAQ (reference sequence). The CDR3 protein is CASCRVESNEQFF. In nucleotides, the CDR3 is TGTGCCAGCTGCAGAGTCGAATCGAATGAGCAGTTCTTC.

V and J are TRBV6-6 and TRBJ1-6; the match to TRBD1 covers 7 bases. The V segment lost 5 bases and the J segment 10 bases; nucleotides outside the gene matches: 11. The CDR3 runs to 15 residues. Germline V gene data show CDR1 as MNHNY and CDR2 as SVGAGI (reference sequence). CDR3 coding DNA: TGTGCCAGCAGTACTGACAGGGTTTTTCGATCACCCCTCCACTTT. Protein product: CASSTDRVFRSPLHF.

This clone appeared once. This chain links TRBV18 with TRBJ1-5; the D gene is possibly TRBD1 (6 bases). Deletions cut 3 bases from V and 4 bases from J, with 19 bases between. Germline CDR1 reads KGHSH; CDR2 reads LQKENI. The CDR3 is 17 residues long. The CDR3, as DNA: TGTGCCAGCTCACCGTCGGGGGGCAGTAAGGCTAATCAGCCCCAGCATTTT. Its translation: CASSPSGGSKANQPQHF. Looking up the rest from reference TRBV18 and TRBJ1-5 gives the full variable domain: NAGVMQNPRHLVRRRGQEARLRCSPMKGHSHVYWYRQLPEEGLKFMVYLQKENIIDESGMPKERFSAEFPKEGPSILRIQQVVRGDSAAYFCASSPSGGSKANQPQHFGDGTRLSIL.

The table lists this clone with a few counts. The chain links TRBV2 to TRBJ2-3; 7 bases align to TRBD1. With V trimmed by 7 bases and J by 5 bases, 0 bases remained unmatched. Germline CDR1 SNHLY, CDR2 FYNNEI. The CDR3 covers 11 residues. Written as DNA, the CDR3 is TGTGCCAGCAACAGGGGAGATACGCAGTATTTT. This sequence encodes CASNRGDTQYF.

V is TRBV10-2 and J is TRBJ1-2, with TRBD1 as a possible D gene (5 bases). CDR3 length: 10 residues. Germline CDR1 and CDR2: WSHSY and SAAADI. Trimming removed 7 bases from V and 8 bases from J, with 8 bases in between. The CDR3 DNA is TGCGCCAGCAAAGGGGACGGCTACACCTTC. This translates into CASKGDGYTF.

V and J are TRBV7-6 and TRBJ2-5; possible D gene TRBD1, 6 bases. Deletions cut 7 bases from V and 1 base from J, with 7 bases between. This CDR3 has 12 amino acids. Germline CDR1 SGHVS, CDR2 FNYEAQ. The CDR3 region is CASNRVQETQYF. Written as DNA, the CDR3 is TGTGCCAGCAACAGGGTCCAAGAGACCCAGTACTTC.

The gene calls are TRBV6-6 and TRBJ1-5, with D hard to call. The CDR3 spans 15 residues. The V gene lost 0 bases and the J gene lost 0 bases, with 6 bases spanning the gap. CDR1 is MNHNY, CDR2 SVGAGI, per germline (reference sequence). In DNA form, the CDR3 reads TGTGCCAGCAGTTACTCGTTTGATAGCAATCAGCCCCAGCATTTT. This sequence encodes CASSYSFDSNQPQHF.

The chain combines TRBV9 with TRBJ2-3; D might be TRBD2 (6 bases). The CDR3 has 16 amino acids. CDR1 is SGDLS, CDR2 YYNGEE, per germline. V was trimmed by 0 bases and J by 2 bases, leaving 13 bases between them. CDR3: CASSVGGGLTTDTQYF. Written as DNA, the CDR3 is TGTGCCAGCAGCGTAGGTGGAGGGTTGACCACAGATACGCAGTATTTT. Full variable domain (missing parts from reference TRBV9 and TRBJ2-3): DSGVTQTPKHLITATGQRVTLRCSPRSGDLSVYWYQQSLDQGLQFLIQYYNGEERAKGNILERFSAQQFPDLHSELNLSSLELGDSALYFCASSVGGGLTTDTQYFGPGTRLTVL.

The chain is built from TRBV28 and TRBJ2-6; D uncertain. Germline CDR1 and CDR2: MDHEN and SYDVKM. Trimming took off 7 bases at V and 4 bases at J, with 14 bases between the two ends. This CDR3 has 15 amino acids. The CDR3 sequence is CASTTTWKGANVLTF. The CDR3 DNA reads as TGTGCCAGCACCACGACGTGGAAGGGGGCCAACGTCCTGACTTTC.

This chain uses TRBV27 with TRBJ1-1; D might be TRBD1 (6 bases). Trimming removed 5 bases at V and 2 bases at J, with 12 bases between. Germline values: CDR1 MNHEY, CDR2 SMNVEV (reference sequence). The CDR3 consists of 14 residues. The CDR3 spells CASSPYRVNTEAFF. The CDR3 bases are TGTGCCAGCAGTCCGTACAGGGTCAACACTGAAGCTTTCTTT.

This rearrangement joins TRBV9 to TRBJ1-2; weak D call: TRBD1 (6 bases). The V end was cut by 2 bases, the J end by 4 bases, with 18 bases between. The CDR3 totals 16 residues. CDR1 is SGDLS, CDR2 YYNGEE, per germline. The DNA for the CDR3 is TGTGCCAGCAGCGTTACCCCCGGGACATCTATCTATGGCTACACCTTC. Translation: CASSVTPGTSIYGYTF.

The chain recombines TRBV15 with TRBJ2-1; the D gene is possibly TRBD1 (5 bases). The CDR3 length is 15 residues. Germline V gene lookup returns CDR1 LNHNV and CDR2 YYDKDF (reference sequence). Trimming cost V 1 base and J 1 base, with 8 bases left between them. The CDR3 region is CATSRVGASYNEQFF. The CDR3 DNA reads TGTGCCACCAGCAGAGTAGGGGCGTCCTACAATGAGCAGTTCTTC.

The V gene is TRBV5-6, the J gene TRBJ2-2; D possibly corresponds to TRBD1 (5 bases). CDR3 length: 14 amino acids. Germline values: CDR1 SGHDT, CDR2 YYEEEE. Trimming cost V 6 bases and J 6 bases, with 15 bases left between them. The CDR3: CASTFPGKAGELFF. The CDR3 nucleotides are TGTGCCAGCACCTTCCCAGGGAAGGCCGGGGAGCTGTTTTTT.

The V gene is TRBV2, the J gene TRBJ2-1; tentatively, D is TRBD1 or TRBD2 (5 bases each). Trimming took off 4 bases at V and 9 bases at J, with 13 bases between the two ends. The CDR3 runs 13 residues. CDR1 SNHLY and CDR2 FYNNEI come from the germline V gene. The CDR3 nucleotides read TGTGCCAGCAGTGGAGGGGCAGGGCTTGAGCAGTTCTTC. This sequence encodes CASSGGAGLEQFF.

CDR3 nucleotides: TGTGCCAGCTCACCTCAGGGGTACGAAGCTTTCTTT. Amino acids: CASSPQGYEAFF. The chain couples TRBV18 to TRBJ1-1, with a tentative D call TRBD1 (6 bases). This CDR3 has 12 amino acids. V was pared by 3 bases and J by 8 bases, with 10 bases between. The germline CDR1 and CDR2 sequences are KGHSH and LQKENI.

In its sample, this clone was seen a few times. The CDR3 protein is CASSPRGGANTGELFF. The DNA for the CDR3 is TGTGCCAGCAGCCCTCGGGGAGGGGCGAACACCGGGGAGCTGTTTTTT. V is TRBV11-2 and J is TRBJ2-2; 7 nucleotides align to TRBD2. Germline loops: CDR1 SGHAT, CDR2 FQNNGV. V shed 5 bases, J shed 0 bases, and the junction held 6 bases outside the gene matches. This CDR3 is built from 16 residues.